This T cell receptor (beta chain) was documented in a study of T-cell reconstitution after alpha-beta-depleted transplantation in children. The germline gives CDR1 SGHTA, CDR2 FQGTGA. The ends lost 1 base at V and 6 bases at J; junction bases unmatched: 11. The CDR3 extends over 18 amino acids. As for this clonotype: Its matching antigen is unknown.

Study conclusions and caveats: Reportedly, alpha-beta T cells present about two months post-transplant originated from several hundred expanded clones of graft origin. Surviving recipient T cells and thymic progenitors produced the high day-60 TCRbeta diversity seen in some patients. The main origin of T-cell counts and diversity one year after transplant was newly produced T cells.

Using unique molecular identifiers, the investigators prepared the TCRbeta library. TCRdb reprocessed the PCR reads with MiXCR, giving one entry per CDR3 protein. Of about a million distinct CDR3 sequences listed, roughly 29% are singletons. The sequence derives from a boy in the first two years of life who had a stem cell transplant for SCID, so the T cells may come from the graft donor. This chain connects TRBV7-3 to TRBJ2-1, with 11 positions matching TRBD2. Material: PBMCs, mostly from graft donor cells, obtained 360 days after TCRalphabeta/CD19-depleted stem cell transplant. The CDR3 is CASSLRASGGQRSNEQFF. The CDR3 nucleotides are TGTGCCAGCAGCTTAAGGGCTAGCGGGGGGCAACGCAGCAATGAGCAGTTCTTC.